These T cell receptor beta chains were read from a single sample in a study of cytotoxic CD8 clonotypes in ibrutinib-treated CLL. This table comes from immunoSEQ multiplex PCR, and its TCRdb copy is limited to in-frame clones, with some not included. The sample includes some 140,000 clones, around 90% of them seen just once. The source material was PBMCs, sampled after 12 months of ibrutinib treatment. These receptors were obtained from a human donor with chronic lymphocytic leukemia. Both conserved end residues are part of each CDR3. Each record gives: clone size, J gene, D gene, V gene, CDR3 DNA, CDR3 protein. A D gene is named only where the DNA matches it firmly. Clone size is given for some rows only: seen once, a few or many times, or a class if the clone is expanded.

.,TRBJ2-3,.,TRBV11-2,TGTGCCAGCAGCCCACCTCTCACAGATACGCAGTATTTT,CASSPPLTDTQYF
.,TRBJ2-2,.,TRBV30,TGTGCCTGGAGTGGGGCCGGGGAGCTGTTTTTT,CAWSGAGELFF
.,TRBJ2-1,.,TRBV7-9,TGTGCCAGCCCAAGCGGGACAATCAACAATGAGCAGTTCTTC,CASPSGTINNEQFF
.,TRBJ2-3,TRBD2,TRBV28,TGTGCCAGCAGTTTGTCAGCGGGAGTAAGCACAGATACGCAGTATTTT,CASSLSAGVSTDTQYF
.,TRBJ2-6,.,TRBV18,TGTGCCAGCTCAATGAACGGAAACTCTGGGGCCAACGTCCTGACTTTC,CASSMNGNSGANVLTF
.,TRBJ2-1,.,TRBV4-1,TGCGCCAGCAGCCATAGCTGGGCGGTTTTATCGTTCAATGAGCAGTTCTTC,CASSHSWAVLSFNEQFF
.,TRBJ1-2,.,TRBV19,TGTGCCAGTACAGACAGGACCTATGGCTACACCTTC,CASTDRTYGYTF
.,TRBJ2-1,TRBD2,TRBV7-8,TGTGCCAGCAGCCTCACTAGCGGGACTAACAATGAGCAGTTCTTC,CASSLTSGTNNEQFF
.,TRBJ2-2,TRBD1,TRBV11-3,TGTGCCAGCAGCTTAGGACAGGGGGCCACCGGGGAGCTGTTTTTT,CASSLGQGATGELFF
.,TRBJ2-3,TRBD2,TRBV11-3,TGTGCCAGCAGCTCCCTCGAGCTAGCGGGAGAAAGGAATACGCAGTATTTT,CASSSLELAGERNTQYF
.,TRBJ2-1,.,TRBV4-3,TGCGCCAGCAGCCAAGACCCTTGGGATGAGCAGTTCTTC,CASSQDPWDEQFF
.,TRBJ2-7,.,TRBV20-1,TGCAGTTCATATTGGGGTTACGAGCAGTACTTC,CSSYWGYEQYF
.,TRBJ2-1,.,TRBV30,TGTGCCTGGAGTGTCAGAGTAGACAATGAGCAGTTCTTC,CAWSVRVDNEQFF
few,TRBJ2-5,.,TRBV11-2,TGTGCCAGTCGTAGTCGGGGAGAGACCCAGTACTTC,CASRSRGETQYF
.,TRBJ2-1,.,TRBV27,TGTGCCAGCAGCCCTAGGGGGTTGTCACCCAGCGGGTTCTTC,CASSPRGLSPSGFF
.,TRBJ2-7,.,TRBV28,TGTGCCAGCAGTTTACCTGGAGGGGCAGTCTACGAGCAGTACTTC,CASSLPGGAVYEQYF
.,TRBJ1-1,.,TRBV28,TGTGCCAGCAGTTTATCCGGGGGGCAATGGTCTGAAGCTTTCTTT,CASSLSGGQWSEAFF
.,TRBJ2-7,.,TRBV6-5,TGTGCCAGCACCTCGAGCTACGAGCAGTACTTC,CASTSSYEQYF
.,TRBJ1-4,.,TRBV6-1,TGTGCCAGCAGCTCCGACAGGATCACGGAAAAACTGTTTTTT,CASSSDRITEKLFF
.,TRBJ1-1,TRBD1,TRBV7-9,TGTGCCAGCACCGCCGGACAGGGAGGGACTGAAGCTTTCTTT,CASTAGQGGTEAFF
.,TRBJ2-5,.,TRBV7-2,TGTGCCAGCAGCTTATTCTCGACAGCACAAGAGACCCAGTACTTC,CASSLFSTAQETQYF
.,TRBJ2-7,.,TRBV28,TGTGCCAGCAGTATCCCCGGGGCTACAGGTCAGTACGAGCAGTACTTC,CASSIPGATGQYEQYF
.,TRBJ2-7,TRBD1,TRBV7-9,TGTGCCAGCAGCTACCTCGGGACAGGGCTTTCAGAGCAGTACTTC,CASSYLGTGLSEQYF
.,TRBJ2-7,.,TRBV6-6,TGTGCCAGCAGTAGATTTCAGAGCTACGAGCAGTACTTC,CASSRFQSYEQYF
.,TRBJ1-4,.,TRBV28,TGTGCCAGCAGCTTTCCGGGTCCAGGGAAAGTTAATGAAAAACTGTTTTTT,CASSFPGPGKVNEKLFF
.,TRBJ2-2,TRBD2,TRBV7-2,TGTGCCAGCGGAGGGACTAGCGGGACGGTCACCGGGGAGCTGTTTTTT,CASGGTSGTVTGELFF